The 32 T cell receptor beta chains listed next were all sequenced from one sample in a study of OX40 agonist ivuxolimab in advanced cancers. Library method: the immunoSEQ multiplex PCR assay. TCRdb provides this immuneACCESS table in a form limited to in-frame rearrangements. Some clones are lacking; in checked studies, under half of them reflect an unresolved V gene, and why the rest are absent is not known. The sample table lists over 70,000 clones, nearly 90% of them with a count of one. The ten most abundant clones make up approximately 0.26% of the sample. Sequenced material: CD4+ or CD8+ T cells sorted from blood, taken in a trial of the OX40 agonist ivuxolimab. These TCRs come from an adult with an advanced solid tumor such as melanoma, head and neck, liver or kidney cancer.

The chain uses TRBV11-1 and TRBJ2-2, with D possibly TRBD2 on 6 matching bases. This CDR3 region has 15 residues. The ends were cut back, 1 base at V and 5 bases at J, with 11 bases in the middle. The germline V gene has CDR1 SGHAT and CDR2 FQDESV (reference sequence). CDR3 coding DNA: TGTGCCAGCAGCTTAGACGGGAGTGGGACCGGGGAGCTGTTTTTT. Translating gives CASSLDGSGTGELFF. Full variable domain (rest looked up from reference TRBV11-1 and TRBJ2-2): EAEVAQSPRYKITEKSQAVAFWCDPISGHATLYWYRQILGQGPELLVQFQDESVVDDSQLPKDRFSAERLKGVDSTLKIQPAELGDSAMYLCASSLDGSGTGELFFGEGSRLTVL.

This rearrangement joins TRBV19 to TRBJ1-5; 7 nucleotides line up with TRBD1. Per germline, CDR1 LNHDA and CDR2 SQIVND (reference sequence). The CDR3 has 16 residues. V dropped 4 bases and J dropped 3; count of bases not matched to a gene: 9. CDR3 DNA sequence: TGTGCCAGTAGTACCCCGGGACAGCTAGACAATCAGCCCCAGCATTTT. It codes for CASSTPGQLDNQPQHF.

The V call is TRBV5-1, the J call TRBJ2-3, with 13 bases that match TRBD2. This CDR3 spans 16 amino acids. Germline CDR1 SGHRS, CDR2 YFSETQ. Trimming took 3 bases from V and 1 from J; bases not matched to a gene: 2. CDR3 DNA: TGCGCCAGCAGCTCGGGACTAGCGGGGCGCACAGATACGCAGTATTTT. Protein sequence: CASSSGLAGRTDTQYF.

The genes are TRBV19 and TRBJ2-2, with TRBD2 matching 10 bases. The J segment lost 5 bases and the V segment lost 3 bases, leaving 12 bases of the junction unmatched. This CDR3 is 18 amino acids long. Germline CDR1 is LNHDA and CDR2 is SQIVND (reference sequence). CDR3 in amino acids: CASSIRSGGGSDTGELFF. The CDR3 DNA reads as TGTGCCAGTAGTATCCGAAGCGGGGGGGGTTCGGATACCGGGGAGCTGTTTTTT.

This chain uses TRBV19 with TRBJ2-5; perhaps TRBD2 as D (6 bases). The germline V and J ends were trimmed by 9 bases and 0 bases, with 26 bases remaining between them. This CDR3 has 18 amino acids. The germline gives CDR1 LNHDA, CDR2 SQIVND (reference sequence). The CDR3 here is CASSGPTRRGSYQETQYF. The CDR3 DNA follows: TGTGCCAGCAGCGGACCCACGAGGAGGGGATCGTACCAAGAGACCCAGTACTTC.

V usage is TRBV6-5 and J usage is TRBJ2-7; unclear D gene. The CDR3 length is 14 residues. Germline loops: CDR1 MNHEY, CDR2 SVGAGI. Trimming removed 8 bases at V and 6 bases at J, with 20 bases between. The chain's CDR3 is CASGKNDILGEQYF. DNA for the CDR3: TGTGCCAGCGGGAAGAACGACATTTTGGGCGAGCAGTACTTC.

The CDR3 bases are TGCGCCAGCAGTACCGGCGGGAGAGGAAACACCATATATTTT. It translates to CASSTGGRGNTIYF. J is TRBJ1-3 and V is TRBV4-1; D is uncertain. The CDR3 contains 14 residues. The germline V gene encodes CDR1 MGHRA and CDR2 YSYEKL. The V gene lost 6 bases and the J gene lost 4 bases, with 13 bases spanning the gap.

The chain links TRBV5-8 to TRBJ1-4, with D maybe TRBD1 (6 bases). Germline values: CDR1 SGHTS, CDR2 YDEGEE. Trimming removed 3 bases from V and 0 bases from J, with 9 bases in between. The length of the CDR3 is 15 residues. This chain's CDR3 is CASSSGQTTNEKLFF. The CDR3 DNA reads TGTGCCAGCAGCTCCGGACAGACAACTAATGAAAAACTGTTTTTT.

This chain links TRBV18 with TRBJ2-1; perhaps TRBD2 as D (7 bases). Deletions cut 0 bases from V and 4 bases from J, with 13 bases between. Per germline, CDR1 KGHSH and CDR2 LQKENI. CDR3 length: 16 residues. The CDR3 coding sequence is TGTGCCAGCTCACCACCGGGGGGGGCCGTATACAATGAGCAGTTCTTC. It specifies CASSPPGGAVYNEQFF.

The rearrangement links TRBV9 to TRBJ2-1; 8 bases match TRBD2. The V segment lost 3 bases and the J segment 0 bases; nucleotides outside the gene matches: 5. There are 16 residues in the CDR3. Germline V CDR1 and CDR2: SGDLS, YYNGEE. The CDR3 coding sequence is TGTGCCAGCAGCGGAAAAGCGGGGGTCTCCTACAATGAGCAGTTCTTC. This sequence encodes CASSGKAGVSYNEQFF.

V gene TRBV15 combines with J gene TRBJ1-5; D call uncertain. The CDR3 has 12 residues. Trimming removed 0 bases at V and 7 bases at J, with 4 bases between. CDR1 is LNHNV, CDR2 YYDKDF, per germline (reference sequence). The CDR3 is CATSRDDQPQHF. For the CDR3, the DNA is TGTGCCACCAGCAGAGATGACCAGCCCCAGCATTTT. Full variable domain (missing parts from reference TRBV15 and TRBJ1-5): DAMVIQNPRYQVTQFGKPVTLSCSQTLNHNVMYWYQQKSSQAPKLLFHYYDKDFNNEADTPDNFQSRRPNTSFCFLDIRSPGLGDTAMYLCATSRDDQPQHFGDGTRLSIL.

The genes are TRBV7-2 and TRBJ2-6; D might be TRBD2 (6 bases). The CDR3 totals 17 residues. Between the trimmed V and J ends, which lost 6 bases and 4 bases, there was a span of 19 bases. The germline gives CDR1 SGHTA, CDR2 FQGNSA. The CDR3 DNA reads as TGTGCCAGCAGTCGAGAACCGGGAGCCGGGGGGGCCAACGTCCTGACTTTC. Amino acids: CASSREPGAGGANVLTF.

J is TRBJ2-5 and V is TRBV18; 8 nucleotides line up with TRBD1. This CDR3 spans 16 amino acids. The germline gives CDR1 KGHSH, CDR2 LQKENI. V gave up 4 bases and J gave up 4 bases; unmatched junction bases: 11. In nucleotides, the CDR3 is TGTGCCAGCTCACGAGACACAGGGGGAATGGGAGAGACCCAGTACTTC. Amino acids: CASSRDTGGMGETQYF. The whole variable domain, remainder taken from reference TRBV18 and TRBJ2-5, is NAGVMQNPRHLVRRRGQEARLRCSPMKGHSHVYWYRQLPEEGLKFMVYLQKENIIDESGMPKERFSAEFPKEGPSILRIQQVVRGDSAAYFCASSRDTGGMGETQYFGPGTRLLVL.

This chain uses TRBV7-2 with TRBJ2-2; no clear D. Looked up from germline, CDR1 is SGHTA and CDR2 is FQGNSA. This CDR3 comprises 12 residues. With 5 bases removed from V and 3 bases from J, the gap between germline ends came to 4 bases. CDR3 bases: TGTGCCAGCAGCCGTGACACCGGGGAGCTGTTTTTT. It yields the protein CASSRDTGELFF.

This chain links TRBV5-6 with TRBJ1-6; maybe TRBD1 (5 bases). With 7 bases removed from V and 5 bases from J, the gap between germline ends came to 13 bases. The CDR3 loop spans 14 amino acids. Germline V gene sequence: CDR1 SGHDT, CDR2 YYEEEE. CDR3 amino acids: CASSRGTDNSPLHF. The CDR3 nucleotides read TGTGCCAGCTCCCGGGGGACGGATAATTCACCCCTCCACTTT.

The chain recombines TRBV10-3 with TRBJ2-2, with TRBD2 as a possible D gene (6 bases). This CDR3 spans 16 amino acids. V was shortened by 11 bases and J by 6 bases, with 25 bases between the two germline ends. Germline V gene data show CDR1 as ENHRY and CDR2 as SYGVKD. The DNA of the CDR3 is TGTGCCGTACGGGACTCCCCAGTTAGATTACCCGGGGAGCTGTTTTTT. Its protein is CAVRDSPVRLPGELFF.

The V gene is TRBV5-4, the J gene TRBJ1-5; D call uncertain. The V gene lost 0 bases and the J gene lost 0 bases, with 7 bases spanning the gap. CDR3 length: 15 residues. Germline values: CDR1 SGHNT, CDR2 YYREEE (reference sequence). This chain's CDR3 is CASSLGVDSNQPQHF. In nucleotides, the CDR3 is TGTGCCAGCAGCTTGGGTGTGGATAGCAATCAGCCCCAGCATTTT. The whole variable domain, remainder taken from reference TRBV5-4 and TRBJ1-5, is ETGVTQSPTHLIKTRGQQVTLRCSSQSGHNTVSWYQQALGQGPQFIFQYYREEENGRGNFPPRFSGLQFPNYSSELNVNALELDDSALYLCASSLGVDSNQPQHFGDGTRLSIL.

V gene TRBV27 combines with J gene TRBJ2-1; D may be TRBD1 (5 bases). Trimming shortened V by 6 bases and J by 1 base, and 13 bases separated the two germline ends. The CDR3 runs 15 residues. Germline CDR1 is MNHEY and CDR2 is SMNVEV (reference sequence). The CDR3: CASRQGTTSYNEQFF. CDR3 coding DNA: TGTGCCAGCAGGCAGGGAACTACGTCCTACAATGAGCAGTTCTTC.

In this sample, this clone turned up a few times. The chain couples TRBV5-1 to TRBJ1-4, with D uncertain. The CDR3 totals 15 residues. The germline gives CDR1 SGHRS, CDR2 YFSETQ. The V gene lost 1 base and the J gene lost 7 bases, with 14 bases spanning the gap. This CDR3 reads CASSLSGELSEKLFF. Here the CDR3 DNA reads TGCGCCAGCAGCTTGAGCGGGGAGTTGAGTGAAAAACTGTTTTTT.

Only one count was recorded for this clone. V is TRBV5-6 and J is TRBJ1-1; no definite D call. Trimming pared 2 bases from V and 1 base from J, leaving 6 bases between. Germline loops: CDR1 SGHDT, CDR2 YYEEEE. The CDR3 loop spans 13 amino acids. CDR3 in DNA: TGTGCCAGCAGCTTCAGCAGGAACACTGAAGCTTTCTTT. Protein product: CASSFSRNTEAFF.

As concerns this clone: The junction does not match germline at one end; this may be a read error. This chain connects TRBV11-2 to TRBJ1-2; possible D gene TRBD1, 5 bases. CDR1 and CDR2 from the germline V gene are SGHAT and FQNNGV. The CDR3 has 12 residues. Written as DNA, the CDR3 is TGTGCCAGCAGTCGGGACGTCTCTCTACTCGCCTTC. It is translated as CASSRDVSLLAF.

The chain links TRBV11-2 to TRBJ2-2, with 9 bases identical to TRBD2. J gave up 4 bases and V 3 bases, and 3 bases lay outside the gene matches. The CDR3 is 15 residues long. Germline loops: CDR1 SGHAT, CDR2 FQNNGV. The CDR3 is CASSFAGGSTGELFF. The CDR3 DNA follows: TGTGCCAGCAGCTTCGCGGGGGGGAGCACCGGGGAGCTGTTTTTT.

The chain uses TRBV7-9 and TRBJ1-4; 7 nucleotides match TRBD1. With V trimmed by 0 bases and J by 5 bases, 3 bases remained unmatched. The CDR3 is made up of 15 amino acids. Germline CDR1 is SEHNR and CDR2 is FQNEAQ (reference sequence). In DNA form, the CDR3 reads TGTGCCAGCAGCTTAGCGACAGGGACCAATGAAAAACTGTTTTTT. It yields the protein CASSLATGTNEKLFF. The entire variable domain, with the rest obtained from reference TRBV7-9 and TRBJ1-4, is as follows: DTGVSQNPRHKITKRGQNVTFRCDPISEHNRLYWYRQTLGQGPEFLTYFQNEAQLEKSRLLSDRFSAERPKGSFSTLEIQRTEQGDSAMYLCASSLATGTNEKLFFGSGTQLSVL.

This rearrangement joins TRBV15 to TRBJ1-1, with D unresolved. The CDR3 has 12 amino acids. Germline-derived CDR1 and CDR2 are LNHNV and YYDKDF (reference sequence). The V end was cut by 2 bases, the J end by 7 bases, with 8 bases between. This chain's CDR3 is CATSRKSGEAFF. CDR3 DNA sequence: TGTGCCACCAGCAGAAAATCAGGTGAAGCTTTCTTT.

The chain's CDR3 is CASSYGPGLAGKTEETQYF. The CDR3, as DNA: TGTGCCAGCAGTTACGGTCCGGGACTAGCCGGAAAAACGGAAGAGACCCAGTACTTC. The chain uses TRBV27 and TRBJ2-5; 9 positions agree with TRBD2. The CDR3 consists of 19 residues. V gave up 4 bases and J gave up 3 bases; unmatched junction bases: 18. The germline CDR1 and CDR2 sequences are MNHEY and SMNVEV (reference sequence).

The chain has TRBV5-4 and TRBJ1-2; D is unclear. The CDR3 totals 15 residues. Trimming left V 4 bases short and J 5 bases short, with 18 bases between. CDR1 and CDR2 from the germline V gene are SGHNT and YYREEE (reference sequence). DNA for the CDR3: TGTGCCAGCAGCAACGTCCCCCGGGAGATATATGGCTACACCTTC. Its translation: CASSNVPREIYGYTF.

The chain links TRBV25-1 to TRBJ1-3; weak D call: TRBD1 (6 bases). CDR1 is MGHDK, CDR2 SYGVNS, per germline. This CDR3 has 13 residues. V lost 4 bases, J lost 4 bases, and 8 bases lay in between. The DNA of the CDR3 is TGTGCCAGCAGTGCCAGGGGCGGAAACACCATATATTTT. Its protein product is CASSARGGNTIYF.

This clone appeared a few times. The V gene is TRBV4-2, the J gene TRBJ1-2; D remains ambiguous. Germline V CDR1 and CDR2: LGHNA, YNFKEQ. This CDR3 comprises 15 residues. V shed 1 base and J shed 5 bases, with 14 bases lying between them. The CDR3 protein is CASSQGSGIGYGYTF. In DNA, the CDR3 is TGTGCCAGCAGCCAAGGATCCGGGATAGGGTATGGCTACACCTTC.

V is TRBV6-1 and J is TRBJ2-3; 9 nucleotides match TRBD1. Losses at the gene ends were 2 bases for V and 4 bases for J; bases not matched to a gene: 13. Germline assignment: CDR1 MNHNS and CDR2 SASEGT. The CDR3 spans 18 residues. The CDR3 DNA reads TGTGCCAGCAGTGAACGGATTGGGGACAGGGTTCGCCCAGATACGCAGTATTTT. Translation: CASSERIGDRVRPDTQYF.

V is TRBV18 and J is TRBJ1-1; TRBD1 is a possible D gene (5 bases). V was pared by 4 bases and J by 3 bases, with 12 bases between. The germline gives CDR1 KGHSH, CDR2 LQKENI. This CDR3 is 14 amino acids long. The CDR3 DNA is TGTGCCAGCTCACGGGGGGGATTCGACACTGAAGCTTTCTTT. Its translation is CASSRGGFDTEAFF.

This clone was detected only a few times. The V call is TRBV9, the J call TRBJ1-2, with D tentatively TRBD1 (6 bases). The length of the CDR3 is 14 residues. Germline CDR1 is SGDLS and CDR2 is YYNGEE. V gave up 1 base and J gave up 2 bases, with 9 bases separating them. The CDR3 here is CASSVTDRNYGYTF. The CDR3, as DNA: TGTGCCAGCAGCGTAACCGACAGGAACTATGGCTACACCTTC.

J is TRBJ1-6 and V is TRBV19; D may be TRBD1 (6 bases). The CDR3 contains 16 residues. V shed 6 bases and J shed 9 bases, with 21 bases lying between them. Germline lookup yields CDR1 LNHDA and CDR2 SQIVND (reference sequence). The CDR3 loop reads CASSAGTKGRISPLHF. CDR3 sequence (DNA): TGTGCCAGTAGCGCCGGGACAAAGGGTAGAATTTCACCCCTCCACTTT.